These T cell receptor beta chains were read from a single sample in a study of blood T cell repertoires in COVID-19. Using immunoSEQ multiplex PCR, the repertoire was profiled, and TCRdb retains in-frame clones only, with some absent. The sample yields around 270,000 clones, about 89% seen once. Input material: peripheral blood. These TCRs come from a man aged 40-49 years with acute or convalescent COVID-19. The CDR3 runs from the conserved cysteine through the conserved F or W. The D gene is left open where the match is weak. Clone size is given for some rows only: seen once, a few or many times, or a class if the clone is expanded.

CATSGNRGDVAEAFF,TGTGCCACCAGCGGCAACAGGGGGGACGTAGCTGAAGCTTTCTTT,.,TRBV15,TRBJ1-1,TRBD1
CASSLDAGAGDEQYF,TGCGCCAGCAGCTTGGATGCAGGGGCAGGGGACGAGCAGTACTTC,.,TRBV5-1,TRBJ2-7,.
CASSMSRSAGELFF,TGTGCCAGCAGCATGTCCCGGTCCGCCGGGGAGCTGTTTTTT,.,TRBV7-8,TRBJ2-2,.
CASSFERGAHNEQFF,TGTGCCAGCAGCTTCGAGCGGGGGGCCCACAATGAGCAGTTCTTC,.,TRBV11-1,TRBJ2-1,TRBD2
CASSRSEGGGSTDTQYF,TGTGCCAGCAGCAGAAGTGAGGGCGGGGGTAGCACAGATACGCAGTATTTT,few,TRBV9,TRBJ2-3,TRBD2
CASSPGTTDTGELFF,TGCGCCAGCAGCCCCGGGACAACAGACACCGGGGAGCTGTTTTTT,once,TRBV5-1,TRBJ2-2,.
CASSLARESYGYTF,TGTGCCAGCAGCTTAGCCAGGGAATCCTATGGCTACACCTTC,.,TRBV7-2,TRBJ1-2,.
CASSQGQDRGVHEQFF,TGCGCCAGCAGCCAAGGTCAGGACAGGGGTGTTCATGAGCAGTTCTTC,.,TRBV4-1,TRBJ2-1,TRBD1
CASGRDRDRVGYTEAFF,TGTGCTAGTGGCCGAGACCGCGACAGGGTTGGGTACACTGAAGCTTTCTTT,.,TRBV12-5,TRBJ1-1,TRBD1
CASSKARRGRSYEQYF,TGTGCCAGCAGCAAAGCGCGGCGGGGGCGTTCCTACGAGCAGTACTTC,.,TRBV21-1,TRBJ2-7,.
CASSRGQGGVGNYGYTF,TGTGCCAGTAGTAGGGGACAGGGGGGCGTCGGAAACTATGGCTACACCTTC,.,TRBV19,TRBJ1-2,TRBD1
CASSFRGLFGEAFF,TGTGCCAGTAGTTTCAGGGGGCTTTTTGGTGAAGCTTTCTTT,.,TRBV19,TRBJ1-1,TRBD1
CASSPALGRSTSTDTQYF,TGTGCCAGCAGTCCCGCGCTGGGGAGAAGCACTAGCACAGATACGCAGTATTTT,.,TRBV6-6,TRBJ2-3,.
CASSSRTGDGYTF,TGTGCCAGCAGCTCCCGGACAGGGGACGGCTACACCTTC,.,TRBV7-3,TRBJ1-2,TRBD1
CASSYTSGQGASYEQYF,TGTGCCAGCAGTTACACCTCGGGACAGGGGGCTTCCTACGAGCAGTACTTC,once,TRBV6-2/TRBV6-3,TRBJ2-7,TRBD1
CASSLTGGTGELFF,TGTGCCAGCAGCTTGACAGGGGGCACCGGGGAGCTGTTTTTT,once,TRBV11-3,TRBJ2-2,TRBD1
CASSFNRESGYTF,TGTGCCAGCAGCTTCAACAGGGAGAGTGGCTACACCTTC,once,TRBV5-4,TRBJ1-2,.
CASSFNSGNTIYF,TGTGCCAGCAGCTTCAACTCTGGAAACACCATATATTTT,.,TRBV9,TRBJ1-3,.
CASSLSAWQETQYF,TGTGCCAGCAGCTTATCAGCGTGGCAAGAGACCCAGTACTTC,.,TRBV7-2,TRBJ2-5,.
CASSDIGTGLNTEAFF,TGTGCCAGTAGCGATATTGGGACAGGGCTTAACACTGAAGCTTTCTTT,.,TRBV19,TRBJ1-1,TRBD1
CATSEGTGWRDTIYF,TGTGCCACCAGTGAAGGGACAGGGTGGCGGGACACCATATATTTT,.,TRBV24-1,TRBJ1-3,TRBD1
CAWGTGYEQYF,TGTGCCTGGGGGACAGGGTACGAGCAGTACTTC,.,TRBV30,TRBJ2-7,TRBD1
CASSQVSTGRIEKLFF,TGTGCCAGCAGCCAAGTCTCGACAGGCCGGATCGAAAAACTGTTTTTT,.,TRBV3-1/TRBV3-2,TRBJ1-4,.
CASSPSRTGSGYTF,TGTGCCAGCAGCCCTTCCAGAACGGGGTCTGGCTACACCTTC,.,TRBV3-1/TRBV3-2,TRBJ1-2,.
CASSPGTGIGYTF,TGTGCCAGCAGCCCCGGGACAGGGATTGGCTACACCTTC,many,TRBV5-4,TRBJ1-2,TRBD1
CASSHLATDTQYF,TGTGCCAGCAGTCACCTAGCAACAGATACGCAGTATTTT,once,TRBV3-1/TRBV3-2,TRBJ2-3,.
CASSVDLTPTGRMLANYGYTF,TGTGCCAGCAGCGTAGATCTTACCCCGACGGGTCGAATGTTAGCTAACTATGGCTACACCTTC,once,TRBV9,TRBJ1-2,.
CASSSSQGARDQPQHF,TGTGCCAGCAGCTCCTCTCAGGGGGCGAGGGATCAGCCCCAGCATTTT,.,TRBV11-2,TRBJ1-5,TRBD1
CASSVTGGAGANVLTF,TGTGCCAGCAGCGTGACAGGGGGCGCTGGGGCCAATGTCCTGACTTTC,.,TRBV5-4,TRBJ2-6,TRBD1
CASSQDGGADNIQYF,TGCGCCAGCAGCCAAGATGGGGGGGCAGATAACATTCAGTACTTC,.,TRBV4-1,TRBJ2-4,.
CSVEGQGPLGQYF,TGCAGCGTTGAAGGGCAGGGGCCCTTAGGGCAGTACTTC,.,TRBV29-1,TRBJ2-7,.
CASSVARGNSPLHF,TGTGCCAGCAGTGTCGCCAGGGGTAATTCACCCCTCCACTTT,.,TRBV2,TRBJ1-6,.
CASSFTKTELSTDTQYF,TGTGCCAGCAGCTTTACCAAGACAGAGTTGAGCACAGATACGCAGTATTTT,few,TRBV13,TRBJ2-3,.
CASSLVSGTGGFEQYF,TGTGCCAGCAGCTTAGTTAGCGGGACAGGGGGATTCGAGCAGTACTTC,few,TRBV7-6,TRBJ2-7,TRBD1